A selection of T cell receptor beta chains follows, all from one sample in a study of glioma-infiltrating T cells. Using its own MiXCR run on the multiplex PCR reads, TCRdb lists one record per CDR3 protein. The data show some 100,000 distinct CDR3 sequences, 20% to 25% seen once. Sequencing input: glioma tissue, nonneoplastic brain tissue, or PBMCs (not recorded which). These TCRs come from a human donor with low-grade glioma or glioblastoma, undergoing nonglioma brain surgery, or in good health (not recorded which). The CDR3 runs from the conserved cysteine through the conserved F or W.

v_call	cdr3_aa
TRBV7-8	CASSLGAGGVGYTF
TRBV3-1	CASSQGETDGPYEQYF
TRBV10-1	CASSGTSLEVRQFF
TRBV11-2	CASSLDLATLYSYEQYF
TRBV4-1	CASSQYPGQYNQPQHF
TRBV29-1	CSVDVGNQETQYF
TRBV6-2/TRBV6-3	CASGTGGYEQYF
TRBV6-1	CASSAGRFSNQPQHF
TRBV6-6	CSSSYLYNDQFF
TRBV28	CASIRTGPYYGYTF
TRBV2	CASGLLTSTDTQYF
TRBV11-2	CASSVGTVGIQYF
TRBV19	CASRDRVSQPQHF
TRBV19	CASSGPEVLNTEAFF
TRBV29-1	CSVEGGASSYEQYF
TRBV14	CASSQIGGSTDTQYF
TRBV28	CASRPQPNYEQYF
TRBV20-1	CSARDSGKGDTGELFF
TRBV7-2	CASSFPSGSSYEQYF
TRBV29-1	CSVDPGLAAYNEQFF
TRBV2	CASSEGPFKYQPQHF
TRBV6-2/TRBV6-3	CASRWTAGNQPQHF
TRBV5-6	CASSLESYSTDKQYF
TRBV7-9	CASSLRASNEKLFF
TRBV20-1	CSARVPGATEAFF
TRBV20-1	CSARNGSGNTIYF
TRBV27	CASSRTSGAYEQYF
TRBV6-2/TRBV6-3	CASSSGGIHEQYF
TRBV6-5	CASTLEGSTEAFF
TRBV6-2/TRBV6-3	CARRLTEIEETQNF
TRBV7-8	CASSLGDRGKSEAFF
TRBV7-9	CASSLTGGGYTF
TRBV4-2	CASSQDRTGVKKTQYF
TRBV18	CASSPDSSEQYF
TRBV7-9	CASSLGLDGYTF
TRBV28	CASSSITGGVRTDTQYF
TRBV7-3	CASSLLGRKPNTEAFF
TRBV19	CASSITGVGSSYNEQFF
TRBV2	CASSELVYEQYF
TRBV6-2/TRBV6-3	CASSSGGGLSYEQYF